These T cell receptor beta chains were read from a single sample in a study of blood T cells in healthy people across ages. A single record per CDR3 protein comes from TCRdb applying MiXCR to the 5' RACE reads. The data contain about 720,000 distinct CDR3 sequences, about 24% of them singletons. Sequenced material: blood. The receptors originated from an older man in good health. CDR3s include the opening cysteine and the closing phenylalanine or tryptophan. D genes are given only for firm matches. The listing skips clone size in some rows; elsewhere it reads once, few, many or a size class.

d_call j_call clone_size v_call cdr3_nt cdr3_aa
TRBD1 TRBJ2-3 few TRBV15 TGTGCCACCAGCATGGACAGGGGTAGCACAGATACGCAGTATTTT CATSMDRGSTDTQYF
TRBD2 TRBJ2-1 few TRBV2 TGTGCCAGCAGTAGCGGGAGGGCCTACTACAATGAGCAGTTCTTC CASSSGRAYYNEQFF
TRBD1 TRBJ1-2 NA TRBV20-1 TGCAGTGCCCAGAGGACAGGAGGCTATGGCTACACCTTC CSAQRTGGYGYTF
NA TRBJ2-4 once TRBV20-1 TGCAGTGCTTTCAGCACAGCCAAAAACATTCAGTACTTC CSAFSTAKNIQYF
NA TRBJ2-5 NA TRBV20-1 TGCAGTGCTAGAAGGGCTGCGGAGGGGGAGACCCAGTACTTC CSARRAAEGETQYF
TRBD1 TRBJ2-7 few TRBV3-1 TGTGCCAGCAGCCAAAGGGGAGGACAGGGTTCCTACGAGCAGTACTTC CASSQRGGQGSYEQYF
NA TRBJ1-5 few TRBV5-1 TGCGCCAGCAGCTTCGGGACCACCGAGGGTCAGCCCCAGCATTTT CASSFGTTEGQPQHF
TRBD1 TRBJ2-3 few TRBV29-1 TGCAGCGTGCCCGACAGGGGGTTAACAGATACGCGGTATTTT CSVPDRGLTDTRYF
TRBD1 TRBJ2-3 NA TRBV5-4 TGTGCCAGCAGCTTGGTTGGGACAGGGCACACAGATACGCAGTATTTT CASSLVGTGHTDTQYF
NA TRBJ1-5 NA TRBV12-3/TRBV12-4 TGTGCCAGCAGTTTCCTAAATAGCAATCAGCCCCAGCATTTT CASSFLNSNQPQHF
NA TRBJ1-2 NA TRBV29-1 TGCAGCGTTGATGGGGTCGGGGACGGTGGCTACACCTTC CSVDGVGDGGYTF
NA TRBJ1-4 NA TRBV20-1 TGCAGTGCTAGAGAGGAGGGCCTTGGGCCCTCGGGAAAACTGTTTTTT CSAREEGLGPSGKLFF
NA TRBJ1-6 NA TRBV27 TGTGCCAGCAGTTTCCCCCTAAGGGGAGATCCACCCCTCCACTTT CASSFPLRGDPPLHF
TRBD2 TRBJ2-3 few TRBV20-1 TGCAGTGCTAGAGGGGCTAGCGGGGCCACAGATACGCAGTATTTT CSARGASGATDTQYF
NA TRBJ1-1 NA TRBV7-9 TGTGCCAGCAGCTCACGAACTGGACAGCTGGGCGCTGAAGCTTTCTTT CASSSRTGQLGAEAFF
TRBD2 TRBJ2-1 few TRBV20-1 TGCAGTGCGCGGACTAGCGGGAGCAATGAGCAGTTCTTC CSARTSGSNEQFF
TRBD2 TRBJ2-1 NA TRBV5-1 TGCGCCAGCAGCTTGGCAGGGTACGCCAGCGGGGGCATCTACAATGAGCAGTTCTTC CASSLAGYASGGIYNEQFF
NA TRBJ1-4 NA TRBV12-3/TRBV12-4 TGTGCCAGCAGACCCCCCGGGACGGGGAATGAAAAACTGTTTTTT CASRPPGTGNEKLFF
TRBD1 TRBJ1-6 NA TRBV2 TGTGCCAGCGCCCGGGACAGGGGATATTCACCCCTCCACTTT CASARDRGYSPLHF
NA TRBJ1-3 few TRBV25-1 TGTGCCAGCAGTGAATATCAAGCAAACTCTGGAAACATCATATATTTT CASSEYQANSGNIIYF
NA TRBJ2-1 NA TRBV29-1 TGCAGCGTTGACCCGGGACTGTTGGAGCAGTTCTTC CSVDPGLLEQFF
NA TRBJ1-5 few TRBV6-1 TGTGCCAGCAGTGGCGGACAGTCGGGCAATCAGCCCCAGCATTTT CASSGGQSGNQPQHF
NA TRBJ2-1 many TRBV7-2 TGTGCCAGCAGCTTAGAGGCTAGCTCCTACAATGAGCAGTTCTTC CASSLEASSYNEQFF
TRBD1 TRBJ2-1 few TRBV12-3/TRBV12-4 TGTGCCAGCAGGAGAGCCCGGGACAGGGTAACCTACAATGAGCAGTTCTTC CASRRARDRVTYNEQFF
NA TRBJ2-3 NA TRBV5-1 TGCGCCAGCAGCTTAGTCTCCCCTAGCAGATCAGATACGCAGTATTTT CASSLVSPSRSDTQYF
NA TRBJ2-3 few TRBV5-1 TGCGCCAGCAGCCAAGGGACAAAAAGCACAGATACGCAGTATTTT CASSQGTKSTDTQYF
NA TRBJ2-2 NA TRBV29-1 TGCAGCGTTCCGAGCGACTACACCGGGGAGCTGTTTTTT CSVPSDYTGELFF
NA TRBJ1-1 few TRBV10-3 TGTGCCATCAGTGATCCTGGCCTGAACACTGAAGCTTTCTTT CAISDPGLNTEAFF
TRBD2 TRBJ2-1 few TRBV28 TGTGCCAGCAGTTCCGCCGGGACTAGCAGATACAATGAGCAGTTCTTC CASSSAGTSRYNEQFF
TRBD1 TRBJ1-2 few TRBV5-1 TGCGCCAGCAGCGACCGGGACAGGGGGATTTTCGTCAATGGCTACACCTTC CASSDRDRGIFVNGYTF
NA TRBJ2-5 NA TRBV12-3/TRBV12-4 TGTGCCAGCAGTTTAGGGACATGGGAGACCCAGTACTTC CASSLGTWETQYF
TRBD1 TRBJ2-3 NA TRBV30 TGTGCCTCCACAGACAGGGGGAGTGATACGCAGTATTTT CASTDRGSDTQYF
TRBD2 TRBJ2-1 few TRBV12-3/TRBV12-4 TGTGCCAGCAGTTTTCCCCCTGGACCGGGGGGTGAGCAGTTCTTC CASSFPPGPGGEQFF
NA TRBJ2-2 NA TRBV6-5 TGTGCCAGCAGTCGAGGGTCCAGGGTAAACACCGGGGAGCTGTTTTTT CASSRGSRVNTGELFF
NA TRBJ1-4 NA TRBV28 TGTGCCAGCAACCGGGGGGGCGAAAAACTGTTTTTT CASNRGGEKLFF
TRBD1 TRBJ1-4 NA TRBV4-3 TGCGCCAGCAGCCAGCAGTTGGGACAGGGAGTTGAAAAACTGTTTTTT CASSQQLGQGVEKLFF
NA TRBJ2-3 NA TRBV7-6 TGTGCCAGCAGCCCACTCCTCAGGGATACGCAGTATTTT CASSPLLRDTQYF
NA TRBJ2-1 NA TRBV7-2 TGTGCCAGCGAGGCTTTCTACTCCTACAATGAGCAGTTCTTC CASEAFYSYNEQFF
TRBD2 TRBJ2-3 few TRBV12-3/TRBV12-4 TGTGCCAGCAGCTCAGGACTAGCGGCGCTCACAGATACGCAGTATTTT CASSSGLAALTDTQYF
NA TRBJ2-1 few TRBV18 TGTGCCAGCTCGCAAGATTACAGGATTTTCTACAATGAGCAGTTCTTC CASSQDYRIFYNEQFF
TRBD1 TRBJ1-2 many TRBV29-1 TGCAGCGTCGGGACAGACTATGGCTACACCTTC CSVGTDYGYTF
NA TRBJ1-1 few TRBV6-4 TGTGCCAGCAAACCCCTGGGAAACCTGAACACTGAAGCTTTCTTT CASKPLGNLNTEAFF
NA TRBJ2-3 NA TRBV3-1 TGTGCCAGCAGCCAAGAGTCTAGGACTAAAACAGATACGCAGTATTTT CASSQESRTKTDTQYF
NA TRBJ2-5 NA TRBV12-3/TRBV12-4 TGTGCCAGCAGTTCCATGGAGCGGGTGGCCGGGGCCCAGTACTTC CASSSMERVAGAQYF
NA TRBJ1-1 NA TRBV12-3/TRBV12-4 TGTGCCAGCAGTCGGATGGGGAGGGGGGCTTTCTTT CASSRMGRGAFF
TRBD2 TRBJ2-5 few TRBV7-2 TGTGCCAGCAGCTTAGCGGTTAGCGGGTACCAAGAGACCCAGTACTTC CASSLAVSGYQETQYF
TRBD2 TRBJ2-1 NA TRBV28 TGTGCCAGCATTAGCGGGGGAGTTAATGAGCAGTTCTTC CASISGGVNEQFF
NA TRBJ2-3 NA TRBV19 TGTGCCAGTACGGGGGCGGGTACGCAGTATTTT CASTGAGTQYF
NA TRBJ1-5 NA TRBV20-1 TGCAGTGCTAGAGATCTACTAGAGGAGAGGAATCAGCCCCAGCATTTT CSARDLLEERNQPQHF
TRBD1 TRBJ1-4 NA TRBV12-3/TRBV12-4 TGTGCCAGCAGTCCCCAGGGGGGTTCGGCTAAACTGTTTTTT CASSPQGGSAKLFF
NA TRBJ2-2 NA TRBV7-9 TGTGCCAGCAGCTTAAGGGCTAGCGCCCCCGGGGAGCTGTTTTTT CASSLRASAPGELFF
NA TRBJ1-4 many TRBV5-1 TGCGCCAGCAGCTTGGCCGGACAGAGGAATGAAAAACTGTTTTTT CASSLAGQRNEKLFF
NA TRBJ2-1 few TRBV19 TGTGCCAGTAGTATAAACACCGTGACTAGCTCCTACAATGAGCAGTTCTTC CASSINTVTSSYNEQFF